This T cell receptor (beta chain) was retrieved from a study of cytomegalovirus exposure and HLA in healthy donors. Trimming shortened V by 0 bases and J by 6 bases, and 7 bases separated the two germline ends. CDR3 size: 13 residues. Germline V gene data show CDR1 as SGDLS and CDR2 as YYNGEE. The PCR employed 60 Vbeta primers together with 13 Jbeta primers. This table comes from immunoSEQ multiplex PCR, and its TCRdb copy is limited to in-frame clones, with some not included. The data contain under 200,000 clones, around four fifths of them singletons. Material for sequencing was PBMCs. The clonotype was recovered from a young man in good health and CMV-seronegative. The gene calls are TRBV9 and TRBJ2-1, with D possibly TRBD1 on 5 matching bases. CDR3 region: CASSVAGANEQFF. CDR3 DNA sequence: TGTGCCAGCAGCGTAGCTGGGGCCAATGAGCAGTTCTTC.